These T cell receptor beta chains were read from a single sample in a study of glioma-infiltrating T cells. TCRdb re-called the multiplex PCR reads with MiXCR, one entry per CDR3 protein. The table includes over 100,000 distinct CDR3 sequences, less than 30% detected once. Sequencing was performed on glioma tissue, nonneoplastic brain tissue, or PBMCs (not recorded which). The origin of the receptors is a human donor with low-grade glioma or glioblastoma, undergoing nonglioma brain surgery, or in good health (not recorded which). Both conserved end residues are part of each CDR3. The D gene is left open where the match is weak. The size entry is marked missing in some rows and otherwise reads once, few, many or a size class.

CDR3 DNA	CDR3 protein	clone size	D gene	V gene	J gene
TGTGCCACCAGTGATCCCATTGGGGGCGGAGAGACCCAGTACTTC	CATSDPIGGGETQYF	many	.	TRBV24-1	TRBJ2-5
TGCAGTGCTAGGATTTCGGGGACAGATAGCAATCAGCCCCAGCATTTT	CSARISGTDSNQPQHF	many	TRBD1	TRBV20-1	TRBJ1-5
TGCAGTGCTAGAGATGGCCGGGCGGTACGCTATGAGCAGTTCTTC	CSARDGRAVRYEQFF	many	.	TRBV20-1	TRBJ2-1
TGTGCCAGCAAGTGGGTTTCCCCCGCAGATACGCAGTATTTT	CASKWVSPADTQYF	many	.	TRBV7-9	TRBJ2-3
TGTGCCAGCAGCCAAGATTGGGTCAATGAGCAGTTCTTC	CASSQDWVNEQFF	many	.	TRBV4-2	TRBJ2-1
TGTGCCAGCAGTGGGCCCGGTGAGGAGCAGTACTTC	CASSGPGEEQYF	.	.	TRBV2	TRBJ2-7
TGTGCCAGCAGTCGACTAGCGGGAGAGCGGGGGTACGAGCAGTACTTC	CASSRLAGERGYEQYF	many	TRBD2	TRBV6-1	TRBJ2-7
TGTGCCAGCAGTCCCAGGGGGACGGGTCTTAATGAGCAGTTCTTC	CASSPRGTGLNEQFF	many	TRBD1	TRBV28	TRBJ2-1
TGTGCCAGCAGCGTCTCCACAGGGGGTAATTCACCCCTCCACTTT	CASSVSTGGNSPLHF	.	TRBD1	TRBV9	TRBJ1-6
TGCAGTGCGCCCGGGACTAGCTTAAGTGGGGAGCAGTTCTTC	CSAPGTSLSGEQFF	many	TRBD2	TRBV20-1	TRBJ2-1
TGTGCCAGCAAGAGGGACAGAAACACCGGGGAGCTGTTTTTT	CASKRDRNTGELFF	many	TRBD1	TRBV2	TRBJ2-2
TGTGCCAGCTCACCTATGGACAGGGAGACCCAGTACTTC	CASSPMDRETQYF	.	TRBD1	TRBV18	TRBJ2-5
TGTGCCAGCAGCGGCGGGGGGGCCGCAGATACGCAGTATTTT	CASSGGGAADTQYF	few	TRBD2	TRBV9	TRBJ2-3
TGCAGTGCCATTAGTACTACTGGAAACACCATATATTTT	CSAISTTGNTIYF	many	.	TRBV20-1	TRBJ1-3
TGTGCCAGCAGTCACGAGGGGTACAATGAAGACTTCTTC	CASSHEGYNEDFF	.	.	TRBV6-5	TRBJ2-1
TGCGCCAGCAGCTTGAGAGGGAAGGGTTACCCGAACACTGAAGCTTTCTTT	CASSLRGKGYPNTEAFF	few	.	TRBV5-1	TRBJ1-1
TGTGTTAGCAGTTTAGACAGTGGTCGTGGGGGCTACACCTTC	CVSSLDSGRGGYTF	.	.	TRBV27	TRBJ1-2
TGCGCCAGTTCCCGGGACATAGGTTCCTACAATGAGCAGTTCTTC	CASSRDIGSYNEQFF	many	.	TRBV5-1	TRBJ2-1
TGCAGTGCTCTACCTACAGGGGGCGCAGGTCAGCCCCAGCATTTT	CSALPTGGAGQPQHF	many	TRBD1	TRBV20-1	TRBJ1-5
TGTGCCAGCAGTTTGAGAGGGCCCAGGCGGAATGAGCAGTTCTTC	CASSLRGPRRNEQFF	.	.	TRBV28	TRBJ2-1
TGTGCCAGCAGCTCTCCCAGTCAGCCCCAGCATTTT	CASSSPSQPQHF	many	.	TRBV7-9	TRBJ1-5
TGTGCCAGCAGCTCCCCAAGGGCTTATAACTATGGCTACACCTTC	CASSSPRAYNYGYTF	many	.	TRBV7-2	TRBJ1-2
TGCAGCGTTAGAATTAGGTCGGACTATGGCTACACCTTC	CSVRIRSDYGYTF	.	.	TRBV29-1	TRBJ1-2
TGTGCCGCGAGAGAACAGGTCCAGTCACCCCTCCACTTT	CAAREQVQSPLHF	.	.	TRBV2	TRBJ1-6
TGTGCCAGCAGTTACTCGATTACGGCGGGGCGCCCACATACGCAGTATTTT	CASSYSITAGRPHTQYF	many	.	TRBV6-2/TRBV6-3	TRBJ2-3
TGTGCCAGCAGGCCCGACAGTAAGCCGAACTATGGCTACACCTTC	CASRPDSKPNYGYTF	.	.	TRBV12-3/TRBV12-4	TRBJ1-2
TGTGCCTGGAGTGTACGTGACACCTATCAGTACTTC	CAWSVRDTYQYF	.	.	TRBV30	TRBJ2-4
TGTGCCAGCATTCTGGAGAGCTCCTATAATTCACCCCTCCACTTT	CASILESSYNSPLHF	many	.	TRBV2	TRBJ1-6
TGTGCCAGCTCACCCCTAGCGGACTACAATGAGCAGTTCTTC	CASSPLADYNEQFF	many	TRBD2	TRBV18	TRBJ2-1
TGTGCCAGCAGTTACAGTCTGGCTAGCGGCGATCAAGAGACCCAGTACTTC	CASSYSLASGDQETQYF	many	TRBD2	TRBV6-2/TRBV6-3	TRBJ2-5
TGTGCCTGGAGTTCTGGGCAGGGATCGAATACTGAAGCTTTCTTT	CAWSSGQGSNTEAFF	many	.	TRBV30	TRBJ1-1
TGTGCCAGCAGCTTAACTAGAGAAGGGGTGGGCACAGATACGCAGTATTTT	CASSLTREGVGTDTQYF	many	.	TRBV7-2	TRBJ2-3
TGCAGTGTTGAGCGGGTCCGGGAAGGACCTAATGAAAAACTGTTTTTT	CSVERVREGPNEKLFF	many	.	TRBV20-1	TRBJ1-4
TGTGCCACCGCGGGAGGAACAGTTTCTGGGGGGACTGAAGCTTTCTTT	CATAGGTVSGGTEAFF	many	.	TRBV28	TRBJ1-1
TGCGCCAGCAGCTTCGGGACTAGCGGGAGGGGAAAAGAGACCCAGTACTTC	CASSFGTSGRGKETQYF	.	TRBD2	TRBV5-1	TRBJ2-5
TGTGCCAGCAGCCCAATGACAGGGCGATACTATGGCTACACCTTC	CASSPMTGRYYGYTF	many	TRBD1	TRBV7-3	TRBJ1-2
TGTGCCAGCAGTTTAGAGAGGGAGAGGGGGGATGAGCAGTTCTTC	CASSLERERGDEQFF	many	.	TRBV28	TRBJ2-1
TGCAGTGCTAGAAACCGGATAATTCACAATGAGCAGTTGTTC	CSARNRIIHNEQLF	.	.	TRBV20-1	TRBJ2-1
TGTGCCAGCTCACCGAGGATCAGCGACAATGAGCAGTTCTTC	CASSPRISDNEQFF	many	.	TRBV18	TRBJ2-1
TGTGCCAGCACCTCTTATGGCAGCGAAGGTTCCTACGAGCAGTACTTC	CASTSYGSEGSYEQYF	many	.	TRBV11-2	TRBJ2-7
TGTGCCAGCAGCCCTCGGGACAGGGATTCTGGAAACACCATATATTTT	CASSPRDRDSGNTIYF	few	TRBD1	TRBV16	TRBJ1-3
TGCGCCAGCAGCGGGGAGGCCTACACCGGTGGCTACACCTTC	CASSGEAYTGGYTF	.	.	TRBV5-1	TRBJ1-2
TGCAGTGTGGACAGGGGGAGAAACACCGGGGAGCTGTTTTTT	CSVDRGRNTGELFF	few	TRBD1	TRBV29-1	TRBJ2-2
TGCGCCAGCAGCCAAGAGGACGTGAGCGGGAGGGCCTCAGATACGCAGTATTTT	CASSQEDVSGRASDTQYF	few	TRBD2	TRBV4-1	TRBJ2-3
TGCAGTGCTAGATCCCCGCAGGGGAAAGGGGGGCAGTACTTC	CSARSPQGKGGQYF	many	.	TRBV20-1	TRBJ2-7
TGCGCCAGCAGCCAAGGCCGACAGGTTTTGAACACTGAAGCTTTCTTT	CASSQGRQVLNTEAFF	many	.	TRBV4-3	TRBJ1-1
TGTTCCAGCTCACGGGGGCGGAACACTAAAGCTTTCTTT	CSSSRGRNTKAFF	.	.	TRBV18	TRBJ1-1
TGCGCCAGCAGCGTCCGGGACGTATCCTACGAGCAGTACTTC	CASSVRDVSYEQYF	few	.	TRBV5-1	TRBJ2-7